The sequence of this T cell receptor beta chain was determined in a study of T cells in tuberculosis. The protocol was immunoSEQ multiplex PCR, while the TCRdb copy is restricted to in-frame clones and leaves out a portion. The sample lists about 40,000 clones, roughly 93% occurring once. This clone was observed a handful of times. Per germline, CDR1 SNHLY and CDR2 FYNNEI. The CDR3 extends over 12 amino acids. Trimming stripped 4 bases from V and 8 bases from J, with 9 bases between. Sequencing was carried out using PBMCs. The rearrangement uses TRBV2 and TRBJ1-5; D gene ambiguous. The receptor was derived from a donor aged 10-29 years with latent tuberculosis or without tuberculosis infection. Some clones in this sample may be carry-over from other donors' samples. CDR3 protein: CASSVSREPQHF. For the CDR3, the DNA is TGTGCCAGCAGTGTGTCCCGGGAGCCCCAGCATTTT.